This TCR beta chain was retrieved from a study of control samples from healthy donors and cancer patients. Using immunoSEQ multiplex PCR, the repertoire was profiled, and TCRdb retains in-frame clones only, with some absent. The data contain tens of thousands of clones, about 90% of them singletons. This clone was seen only a few times. CDR3 length: 20 residues. The sequence was obtained from a woman between 45 and 65 years old in good health. Sequenced input: blood. This chain uses TRBV21-1 with TRBJ2-7; the DNA was not compared with TRBD2, the D call given in the table. TRBV21-1 is noted as a pseudogene. CDR3 amino acids: CASSKDPGLAGVPTYYEQYF. CDR3 nucleotide sequence: TGTGCCAGCAGCAAAGATCCGGGACTAGCGGGAGTCCCGACTTACTACGAGCAGTACTTC.